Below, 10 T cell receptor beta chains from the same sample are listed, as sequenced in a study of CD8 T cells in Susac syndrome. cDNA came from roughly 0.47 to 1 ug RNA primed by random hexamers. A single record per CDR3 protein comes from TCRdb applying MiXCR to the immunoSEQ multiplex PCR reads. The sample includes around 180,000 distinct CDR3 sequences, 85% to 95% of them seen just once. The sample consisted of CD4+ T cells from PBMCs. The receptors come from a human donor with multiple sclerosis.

The CDR3 region is CASSLEARGTDAYEQYF. The CDR3, as DNA: TGTGCCAGCAGCTTAGAAGCACGCGGGACGGATGCCTACGAGCAGTACTTC. The chain is built from TRBV7-8 and TRBJ2-7, with D perhaps TRBD2 (6 bases). The CDR3 loop spans 17 amino acids. CDR1 SGHVS and CDR2 FQNEAQ come from the germline V gene. The V and J ends lost 1 base and 2 bases respectively, with 18 bases between them.

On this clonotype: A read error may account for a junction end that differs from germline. CDR3 loop: CASSTGLRYGQYF. In nucleotides, the CDR3 is TGTGCCAGCAGCACGGGACTCCGCTACGGGCAGTACTTC. The V and J genes are TRBV11-2 and TRBJ2-7, with a weak D call TRBD2 (6 bases). The germline V gene encodes CDR1 SGHAT and CDR2 FQNNGV. This CDR3 comprises 13 residues.

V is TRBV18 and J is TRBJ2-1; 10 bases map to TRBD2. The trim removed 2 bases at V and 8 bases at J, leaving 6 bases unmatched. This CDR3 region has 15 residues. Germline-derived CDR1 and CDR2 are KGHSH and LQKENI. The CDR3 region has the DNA TGTGCCAGCTCACCAGGGGTAGCGGGAGGCGATGAGCAGTTCTTC. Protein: CASSPGVAGGDEQFF.

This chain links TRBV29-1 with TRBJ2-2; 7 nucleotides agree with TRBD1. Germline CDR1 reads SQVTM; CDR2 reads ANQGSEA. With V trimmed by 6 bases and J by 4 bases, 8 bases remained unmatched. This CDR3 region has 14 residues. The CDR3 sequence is CSVGDRAGTGELFF. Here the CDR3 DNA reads TGCAGCGTGGGAGACAGGGCGGGCACCGGGGAGCTGTTTTTT.

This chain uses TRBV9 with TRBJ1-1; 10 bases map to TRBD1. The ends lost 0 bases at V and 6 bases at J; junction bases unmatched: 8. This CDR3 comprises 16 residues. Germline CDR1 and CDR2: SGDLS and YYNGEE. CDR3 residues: CASSVGQGALWAEAFF. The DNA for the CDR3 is TGTGCCAGCAGCGTAGGACAGGGGGCATTATGGGCTGAAGCTTTCTTT.

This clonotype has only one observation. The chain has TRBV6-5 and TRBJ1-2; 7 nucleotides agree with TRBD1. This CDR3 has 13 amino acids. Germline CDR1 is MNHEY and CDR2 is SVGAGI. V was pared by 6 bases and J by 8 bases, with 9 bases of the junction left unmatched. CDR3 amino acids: CASRRQGLRGYTF. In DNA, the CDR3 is TGTGCCAGCAGAAGACAGGGCTTAAGGGGCTACACCTTC.

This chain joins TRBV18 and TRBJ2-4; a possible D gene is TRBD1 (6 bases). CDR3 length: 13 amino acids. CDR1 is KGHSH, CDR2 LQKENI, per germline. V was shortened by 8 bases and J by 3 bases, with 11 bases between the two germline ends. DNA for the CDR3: TGTGCCAGCCTACAGGGTGGCAAAAACATTCAGTACTTC. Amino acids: CASLQGGKNIQYF.

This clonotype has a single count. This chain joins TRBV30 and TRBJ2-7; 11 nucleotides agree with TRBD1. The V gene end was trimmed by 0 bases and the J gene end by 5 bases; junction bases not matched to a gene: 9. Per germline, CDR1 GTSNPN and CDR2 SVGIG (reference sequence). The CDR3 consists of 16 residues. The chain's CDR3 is CAWSVLDRGRRDEQYF. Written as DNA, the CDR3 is TGTGCCTGGAGTGTACTGGACAGGGGGCGCCGAGACGAGCAGTACTTC.

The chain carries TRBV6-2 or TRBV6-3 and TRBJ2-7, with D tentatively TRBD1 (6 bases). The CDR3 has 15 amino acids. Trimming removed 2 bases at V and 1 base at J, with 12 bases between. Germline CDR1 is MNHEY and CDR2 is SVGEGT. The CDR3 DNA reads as TGTGCCAGCAGTTACCCAGGACAGTGGTCCTACGAGCAGTACTTC. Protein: CASSYPGQWSYEQYF.

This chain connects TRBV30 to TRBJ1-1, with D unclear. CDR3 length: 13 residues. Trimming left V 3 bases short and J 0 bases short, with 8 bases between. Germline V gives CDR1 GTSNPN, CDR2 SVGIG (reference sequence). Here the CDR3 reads CAWSIGLNTEAFF. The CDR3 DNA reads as TGTGCCTGGAGCATAGGACTGAACACTGAAGCTTTCTTT.